This TCR beta chain was sequenced for a study of PD-1 blockade in classical Hodgkin lymphoma. Regarding the study as a whole: Newly diagnosed patients had diversity similar to the baseline diversity of complete responders. Significantly greater TCR diversity emerged by C4D1 in CD4+ cells but not CD8+ cells. Excluded were patients who started nivolumab under 1 year after ASCT, a group that had lower diversity.

The time point here: cycle 4 day 1 (C4D1), after 5 to 7 weeks of nivolumab. Relapse was seen in all patients after autologous stem cell transplantation, and brentuximab vedotin exposure was variable. The study recorded best responses of complete response, partial response or progressive disease. Measured with immunoSEQ multiplex PCR; TCRdb has only the in-frame clones, and not every one. The sample gives fewer than 35,000 clones, 81% of which show up once; roughly a sixth is in the top ten. Worth noting for this clone: Antigen unknown.

Germline V gives CDR1 SGDLS, CDR2 YYNGEE. The V segment lost 2 bases and the J segment 2 bases; nucleotides outside the gene matches: 9. The CDR3 is 17 residues long. This specimen consisted of peripheral blood mononuclear cells (PBMCs), obtained before the fourth cycle of nivolumab. The TCR comes from a human donor with classical Hodgkin lymphoma. This chain links TRBV9 with TRBJ2-3; TRBD2 agrees at 9 bases. The DNA of the CDR3 is TGTGCCAGCAGCGTTCCGCTGATAGCGGGAGACACAGATACGCAGTATTTT. Encoded protein: CASSVPLIAGDTDTQYF. The full variable domain, its missing parts supplied by reference TRBV9 and TRBJ2-3, is DSGVTQTPKHLITATGQRVTLRCSPRSGDLSVYWYQQSLDQGLQFLIQYYNGEERAKGNILERFSAQQFPDLHSELNLSSLELGDSALYFCASSVPLIAGDTDTQYFGPGTRLTVL.